This T cell receptor beta chain was documented in a study of blood T cell repertoires in COVID-19. TCRdb's copy holds only in-frame clones and misses some; the assay was immunoSEQ multiplex PCR. The sample has 150,000 to 200,000 clones, about 83% seen once. No more than 2 weeks before study entry, exposed participants had met a case of COVID-19. The CDR3 has 13 residues. Looked up from germline, CDR1 is MNHEY and CDR2 is SMNVEV (reference sequence). V gave up 7 bases and J gave up 5 bases; unmatched junction bases: 4. The chain employs TRBV27 and TRBJ1-1, with TRBD1 identical over 10 bases. Material: PBMCs or T cells enriched from blood (not recorded which). This sequence originates from a woman aged 30 to 39 who had been exposed to COVID-19. The CDR3 DNA sequence: TGTGCCAGCAAGGGACAGGGGTGGACTGAAGCTTTCTTT. This gives the protein CASKGQGWTEAFF.